This is a list of T cell receptor beta chains from one sample in a study of post-analysis software for immune sequencing data. One entry per CDR3 protein results from TCRdb running MiXCR on the PCR reads. The top ten clones hold approximately 10% of a sample with roughly 670,000 distinct CDR3 sequences, approximately 60% of them seen once. Sequencing input: blood. The source is a girl aged 2-10 years with multiple sclerosis. Each CDR3 is given with its conserved first and last residue. A D gene is named only where the DNA matches it firmly. Size tells how often a clone was seen (once, few, many) or the class of an expanded clone, and some rows leave it out.

v_call	d_call	j_call	clone_size	cdr3_nt	cdr3_aa
TRBV5-1	-	TRBJ2-7	-	TGCGCCAGCAGCGATTATTGGACAGCCAGCTCCTACGAGCAGTACTTC	CASSDYWTASSYEQYF
TRBV5-1	-	TRBJ2-1	-	TGCGCCAGCAGCTTGGTTAGCGAGTCTTCCTACAATGAGCAGTTCTTC	CASSLVSESSYNEQFF
TRBV6-6	-	TRBJ2-3	-	TGTGCCAGCAGCCCCGGGACACTGAGCACAGATACGCAGTATTTT	CASSPGTLSTDTQYF
TRBV12-3/TRBV12-4	TRBD1	TRBJ1-2	-	TGTGCCAGCAGTTTGGGGGACAGAAACCATGGCTACACCTTC	CASSLGDRNHGYTF
TRBV20-1	TRBD1	TRBJ1-5	few	TGCAGTGTAGGACAGGGGACCAATCAGCCCCAGCATTTT	CSVGQGTNQPQHF
TRBV4-3	TRBD2	TRBJ2-3	-	TGCGCCAGCAGCCTCTACGCTCCAAGACTAGCGGGGGGCACAGATACGCAGTATTTT	CASSLYAPRLAGGTDTQYF
TRBV25-1	TRBD2	TRBJ2-5	few	TGTGCCAGCAGTGAAGATCGGGAGGGAAGGAGGACCCAGTACTTC	CASSEDREGRRTQYF
TRBV5-1	TRBD2	TRBJ2-1	-	TGCGCCAGCAGCCCCGGACTAGCGGGGGTAGGTGAGCAGTTCTTC	CASSPGLAGVGEQFF
TRBV2	-	TRBJ2-1	-	TGTGCCAGCAAAACTTTCTCCTACAATGAGCAGTTCTTC	CASKTFSYNEQFF
TRBV29-1	TRBD1	TRBJ1-2	-	TGCAGCGTTGCGGAACCCGACAGGGGCGGCTACACCTTC	CSVAEPDRGGYTF
TRBV30	-	TRBJ2-1	-	TGTGCCTGGAGTGGATCCTTCCACGGTGTCAATGAGCAGTTCTTC	CAWSGSFHGVNEQFF
TRBV2	-	TRBJ2-7	few	TGTGCCAGCAGTTTAAGGGTATCCTACGAGCAGTACTTC	CASSLRVSYEQYF
TRBV10-3	-	TRBJ2-3	-	TGTGCCATCACTCGAGACTCGTCCACAGATACGCAGTATTTT	CAITRDSSTDTQYF
TRBV20-1	-	TRBJ1-1	-	TGCAGTGCTAGCGAGACCCTGAACACTGAAGCTTTCTTT	CSASETLNTEAFF
TRBV29-1	-	TRBJ1-1	once	TGCAGCGTTGCCCCCCGGGGCAGGGAGAGCACTGAAGCTTTCTTT	CSVAPRGRESTEAFF
TRBV20-1	-	TRBJ2-5	-	TGCAGTGCTAGAGATCGGGCTAGCGTGGGAGAGACCCAGTACTTC	CSARDRASVGETQYF
TRBV7-2	TRBD2	TRBJ2-1	-	TGTGCCAGCAGCTTAGTCAACCCAACGGGAGGTCGCAATGAGCAGTTCTTC	CASSLVNPTGGRNEQFF
TRBV20-1	TRBD2	TRBJ2-3	many	TGCAGTGCTAGACCTCCCGGGACTAGCGGTGCGCAGTATTTT	CSARPPGTSGAQYF
TRBV7-9	TRBD2	TRBJ2-3	few	TGTGCCAGCAGCCGGACTAGCGGTCGCACAGATACGCAGTATTTT	CASSRTSGRTDTQYF
TRBV20-1	TRBD2	TRBJ2-5	-	TGCAGTGCTAGAGCTCCTAGCGGCGGGGAGACCCAGTACTTC	CSARAPSGGETQYF
TRBV5-1	TRBD1	TRBJ2-1	-	TGCGCCAGCAGCACCGGGACAGGGGATGAGAATGAGCAGTTCTTC	CASSTGTGDENEQFF
TRBV6-2/TRBV6-3	-	TRBJ2-3	-	TGTGCCAGCAGTTACCGACCCCGCGTCACAGATACGCAGTATTTT	CASSYRPRVTDTQYF
TRBV7-6	TRBD1	TRBJ1-1	-	TGTGCCAGCAGCCCTAGACAGGGTGAGGAAACTGAAGCTTTCTTT	CASSPRQGEETEAFF